The entry that follows covers one T cell receptor beta chain sequence. The antigen it binds to is not known. Base qualities were left out, and no much larger clone turns up one base away. Collaborating institutions collected whole blood in K2EDTA tubes following their own protocols. Collaborator samples were shipped for TCRbeta analysis as frozen whole blood, isolated PBMCs, or DNA extracted from either sample type. The entry originates in a study of blood T cell repertoires in COVID-19 (dated by TCRdb to about 2020). Looking at the study overall: Collaborator samples came from the United States, Italy and Spain and covered acute and convalescent phases of COVID-19. The material from the prospective study consisted of cDNA or gDNA derived from T cells, B-cell-depleted T cells, or PBMCs. Deeply sampled blood TCRbeta repertoires from subjects exposed to, actively infected with, or recovered from COVID-19 were included in the dataset. The repertoires were released in a freely available public database meant as a resource for research on the immune response to SARS-CoV-2. The samples were drawn from the first 160 participants of the ongoing ImmuneRACE study and from 1,254 subjects provided by 6 global collaborators. A de-identified subject ID, COVID-19 status, age in years and sex were almost always included in the sample metadata. Where available, HLA class I and class II types were obtained from metadata supplied by the sample provider rather than from assay-based typing. General findings and caveats noted by the study authors: Clinical and demographic metadata were provided uncurated, with the amount varying by source and participant.

TCRbeta CDR3 regions were amplified from genomic DNA by means of the immunoSEQ Assay, a bias-controlled multiplex PCR. The authors processed their data as follows. Nucleated cell counts per sample were estimated from amplification of reference gene primers within the assay. To quantify the absolute abundance of each unique TCRbeta CDR3 rearrangement, sequence reads were collapsed and filtered. For each sample, productive Simpson clonality was calculated as the square root of Simpson's diversity index across productive rearrangements. Imported from immuneACCESS, the table was reduced by TCRdb to in-frame sequences with V and J called. These copies leave out some clones; in studies compared against another copy, an unresolved V gene accounts for under half, and the cause of the remainder is not known. Clone size and V and J calls were adopted from that table, with D and trimming inferred from the DNA. The sample has over 120,000 clones on record, more than 80% of them singletons. Clones ranked in the top ten supply 4.5% to 6% of the sample.

Clipping removes 4 bases from V and 5 bases from J, with 7 as the unmatched junction base count. The germline V gene specifies MDHEN as CDR1 and SYDVKM as CDR2. There are 15 amino acids in the CDR3, from cysteine to phenylalanine inclusive. Of the read, only the CDR3 DNA is kept; its 45 bases are in frame from base 1. Sequenced input: peripheral blood. This receptor was identified in a human donor in a cohort sampled during active COVID-19. The rearranged segments are TRBV28 and TRBJ1-2, with 10 bases in between that match TRBD1. The nucleotide sequence reads TGTGCCAGCAGTTGGCTCGGACAGGGGGGTTATGGCTACACCTTC. The translation is CASSWLGQGGYGYTF.